This TCR beta chain came from a study of long-term antiretroviral therapy in people with HIV. Study results and caveats: The ART regimens used between about 2004 and 2017 may be less effective than current ones.

Run at survey level, the immunoSEQ assay was version v3.0. Sequencing targeted roughly 35,000-55,000 T-cell genomes per sample. Some clones are missing from TCRdb's copy, which holds only in-frame ones; the method was immunoSEQ multiplex PCR. This sample has 20,000 to 30,000 clones, with about four fifths found just once. On this clone: Its specificity is not known.

The V end was cut by 0 bases, the J end by 6 bases, with 17 bases between. The CDR3 loop spans 17 amino acids. The germline gives CDR1 LNHNV, CDR2 YYDKDF (reference sequence). This chain joins TRBV15 and TRBJ2-2, with D perhaps matching TRBD2 (7 bases). This TCR was recovered from a man aged 25 to 45 with HIV. This material consisted of unsorted PBMCs, taken 0.7 years before starting antiretroviral therapy. CDR3 bases: TGTGCCACCAGCAGAGACGGGGCGGGGGCGAGAGCCGGGGAGCTGTTTTTT. Translating it yields CATSRDGAGARAGELFF.